The clone carrying this T cell receptor beta chain was found a few times. The data derive from a study of memory CD4+ T cells and cytomegalovirus serostatus. Single viable CD3+CD4+CD8-CD45RO+ cells were sorted as the memory CD4+ T cells. Profiled with immunoSEQ multiplex PCR; TCRdb holds only in-frame clones, not every one. The sample records approximately 42,000 clones, approximately 81% being singletons. This receptor was taken from an adult in good health and CMV-seronegative. Source material: memory CD4+ T cells from blood.

The CDR3 sequence: CASSLVGTDTEAFF. CDR3 coding DNA: TGTGCCAGCAGCTTAGTGGGGACAGACACTGAAGCTTTCTTT. J is TRBJ1-1 and V is TRBV7-9; 7 nucleotides match TRBD1. The trim removed 1 base at V and 3 bases at J, leaving 2 bases unmatched. The CDR3 is 14 amino acids. Germline lookup yields CDR1 SEHNR and CDR2 FQNEAQ (reference sequence). The variable domain in full, completed from reference TRBV7-9 and TRBJ1-1, reads DTGVSQNPRHKITKRGQNVTFRCDPISEHNRLYWYRQTLGQGPEFLTYFQNEAQLEKSRLLSDRFSAERPKGSFSTLEIQRTEQGDSAMYLCASSLVGTDTEAFFGQGTRLTVV.